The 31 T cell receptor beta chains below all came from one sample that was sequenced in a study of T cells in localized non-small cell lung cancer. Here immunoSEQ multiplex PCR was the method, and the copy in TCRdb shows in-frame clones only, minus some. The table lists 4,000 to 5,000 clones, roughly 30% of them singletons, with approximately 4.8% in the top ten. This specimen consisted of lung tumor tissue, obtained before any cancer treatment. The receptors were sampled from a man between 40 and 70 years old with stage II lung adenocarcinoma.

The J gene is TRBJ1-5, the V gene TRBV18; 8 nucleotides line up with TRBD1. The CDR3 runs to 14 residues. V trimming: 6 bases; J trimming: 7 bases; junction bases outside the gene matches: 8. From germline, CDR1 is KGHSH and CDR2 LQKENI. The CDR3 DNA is TGTGCCAGCTCGCCCGACAGGGGAGGGCAGCCCCAGCATTTT. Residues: CASSPDRGGQPQHF.

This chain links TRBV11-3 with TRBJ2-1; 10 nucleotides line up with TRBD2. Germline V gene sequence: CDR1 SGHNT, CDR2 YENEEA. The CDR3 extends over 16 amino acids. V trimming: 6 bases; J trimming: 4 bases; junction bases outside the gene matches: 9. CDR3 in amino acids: CASRQSTSGTYNEQFF. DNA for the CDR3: TGTGCCAGCAGGCAAAGCACTAGCGGGACTTACAATGAGCAGTTCTTC.

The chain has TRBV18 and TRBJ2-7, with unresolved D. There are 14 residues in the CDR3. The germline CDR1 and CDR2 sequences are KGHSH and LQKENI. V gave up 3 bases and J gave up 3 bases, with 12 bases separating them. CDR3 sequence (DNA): TGTGCCAGCTCACCCCTTCCAGGTGACTACGAGCAGTACTTC. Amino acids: CASSPLPGDYEQYF.

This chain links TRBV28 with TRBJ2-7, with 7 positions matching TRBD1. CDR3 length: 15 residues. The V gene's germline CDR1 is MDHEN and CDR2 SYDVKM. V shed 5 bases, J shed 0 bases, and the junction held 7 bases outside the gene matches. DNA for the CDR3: TGTGCCAGCAGTGAAACCGGGACAGTCTCCTACGAGCAGTACTTC. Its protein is CASSETGTVSYEQYF.

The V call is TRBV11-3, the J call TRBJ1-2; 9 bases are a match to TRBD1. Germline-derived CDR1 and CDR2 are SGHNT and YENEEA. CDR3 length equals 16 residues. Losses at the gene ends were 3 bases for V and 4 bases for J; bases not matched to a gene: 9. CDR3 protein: CASSLTNRGHSYGYTF. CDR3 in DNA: TGTGCCAGCAGCTTGACGAACAGGGGGCACAGCTATGGCTACACCTTC.

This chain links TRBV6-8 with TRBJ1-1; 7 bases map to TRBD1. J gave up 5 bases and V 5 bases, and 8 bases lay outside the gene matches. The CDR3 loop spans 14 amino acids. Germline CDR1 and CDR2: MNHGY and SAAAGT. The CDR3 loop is CASSEGQRVTEAFF. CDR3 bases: TGTGCCAGCAGTGAGGGACAGCGAGTGACTGAAGCTTTCTTT.

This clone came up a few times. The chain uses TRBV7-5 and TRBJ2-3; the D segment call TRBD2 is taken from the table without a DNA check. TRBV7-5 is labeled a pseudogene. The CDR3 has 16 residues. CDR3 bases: TGTGCCAGCAGCTCGCCACTAGCGGGAGGAGTCTGGACGCAGTATTTT. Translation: CASSSPLAGGVWTQYF.

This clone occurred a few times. The CDR3 nucleotides read TGCAGCGTGGCCATGGAGGATAGCAATCAGCCCCAGCATTTT. Translation: CSVAMEDSNQPQHF. V and J are TRBV29-1 and TRBJ1-5; the D is unclear. The germline gives CDR1 SQVTM, CDR2 ANQGSEA. Between the trimmed V and J ends, which lost 6 bases and 0 bases, there was a span of 12 bases. The CDR3 totals 14 residues.

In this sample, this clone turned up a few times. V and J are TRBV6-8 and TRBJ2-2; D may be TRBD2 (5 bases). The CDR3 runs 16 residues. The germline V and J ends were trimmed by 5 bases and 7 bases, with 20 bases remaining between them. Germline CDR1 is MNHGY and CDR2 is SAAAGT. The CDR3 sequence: CASSELWVREGGELFF. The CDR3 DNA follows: TGTGCCAGCAGTGAGCTTTGGGTCCGGGAAGGCGGGGAGCTGTTTTTT.

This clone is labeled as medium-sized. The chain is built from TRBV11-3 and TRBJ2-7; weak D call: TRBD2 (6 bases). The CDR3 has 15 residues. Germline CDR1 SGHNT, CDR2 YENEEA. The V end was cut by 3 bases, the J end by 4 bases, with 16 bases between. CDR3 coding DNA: TGTGCCAGCAGCTTGGCCGCCGGGGCGGGATACGAGCAGTACTTC. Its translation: CASSLAAGAGYEQYF.

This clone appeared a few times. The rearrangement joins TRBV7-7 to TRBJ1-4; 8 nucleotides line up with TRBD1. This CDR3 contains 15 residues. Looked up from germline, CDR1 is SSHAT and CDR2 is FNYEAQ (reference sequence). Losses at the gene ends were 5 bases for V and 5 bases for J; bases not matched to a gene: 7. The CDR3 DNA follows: TGTGCCAGCAGCCGACGGACAGGGCAAAATGAAAAACTGTTTTTT. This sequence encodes CASSRRTGQNEKLFF.

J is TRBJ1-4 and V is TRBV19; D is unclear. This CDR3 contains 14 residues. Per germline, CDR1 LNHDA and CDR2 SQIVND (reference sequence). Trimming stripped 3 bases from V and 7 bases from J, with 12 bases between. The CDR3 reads CASSMRGSGEKLFF. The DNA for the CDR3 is TGTGCCAGTAGTATGAGAGGGTCTGGTGAAAAACTGTTTTTT.

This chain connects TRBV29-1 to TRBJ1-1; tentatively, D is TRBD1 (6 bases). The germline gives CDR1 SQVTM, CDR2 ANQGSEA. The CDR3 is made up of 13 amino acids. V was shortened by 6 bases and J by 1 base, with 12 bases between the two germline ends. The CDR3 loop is CSVTGPPNTEAFF. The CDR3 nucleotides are TGCAGCGTCACAGGGCCCCCGAACACTGAAGCTTTCTTT.

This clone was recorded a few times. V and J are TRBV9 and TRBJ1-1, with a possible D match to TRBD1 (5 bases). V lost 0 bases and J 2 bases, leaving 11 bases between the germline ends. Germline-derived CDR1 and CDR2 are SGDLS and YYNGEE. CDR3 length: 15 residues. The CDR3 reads CASSVVMGPNTEAFF. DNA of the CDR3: TGTGCCAGCAGCGTAGTCATGGGACCTAACACTGAAGCTTTCTTT.

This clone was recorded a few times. CDR3: CASRPDPTPGELFF. CDR3 in DNA: TGTGCCAGCAGACCCGATCCCACACCCGGGGAGCTGTTTTTT. The chain links TRBV11-3 to TRBJ2-2; D call uncertain. The CDR3 spans 14 residues. CDR1 and CDR2 (germline): SGHNT, YENEEA. V was trimmed by 6 bases and J by 6 bases, leaving 14 bases between them.

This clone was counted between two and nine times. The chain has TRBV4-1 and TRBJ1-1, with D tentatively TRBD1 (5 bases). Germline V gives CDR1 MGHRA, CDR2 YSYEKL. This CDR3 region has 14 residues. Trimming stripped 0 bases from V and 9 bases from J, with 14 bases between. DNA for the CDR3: TGCGCCAGCAGCCAAGAAAGGACCGTGGGACAAGCTTTCTTT. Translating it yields CASSQERTVGQAFF.

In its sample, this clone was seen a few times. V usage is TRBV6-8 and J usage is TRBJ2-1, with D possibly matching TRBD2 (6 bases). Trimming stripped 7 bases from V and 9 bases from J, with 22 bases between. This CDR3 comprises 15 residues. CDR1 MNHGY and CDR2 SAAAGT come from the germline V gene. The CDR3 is CASIRGTGERGEQFF. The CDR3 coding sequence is TGTGCCAGCATCCGTGGAACGGGAGAAAGGGGTGAGCAGTTCTTC.

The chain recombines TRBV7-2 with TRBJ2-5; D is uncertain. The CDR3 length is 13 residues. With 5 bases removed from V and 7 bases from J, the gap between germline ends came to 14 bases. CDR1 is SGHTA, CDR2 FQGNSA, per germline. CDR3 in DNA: TGTGCCAGCAGCCCATCCAGATCCGGGACCCAGTACTTC. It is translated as CASSPSRSGTQYF.

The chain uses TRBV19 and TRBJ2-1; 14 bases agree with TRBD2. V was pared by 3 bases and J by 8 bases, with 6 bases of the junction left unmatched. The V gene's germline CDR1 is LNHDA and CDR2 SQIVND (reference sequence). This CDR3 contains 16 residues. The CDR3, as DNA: TGTGCCAGTAGTATTGGGACTAGCGGGAGTCAGGATGAGCAGTTCTTC. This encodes CASSIGTSGSQDEQFF.

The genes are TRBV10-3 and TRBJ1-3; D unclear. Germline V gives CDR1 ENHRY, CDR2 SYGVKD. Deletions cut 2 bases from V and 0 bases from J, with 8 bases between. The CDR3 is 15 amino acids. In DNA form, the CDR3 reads TGTGCCATCAGTGAGGAGGGCCGCTCTGGAAACACCATATATTTT. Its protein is CAISEEGRSGNTIYF.

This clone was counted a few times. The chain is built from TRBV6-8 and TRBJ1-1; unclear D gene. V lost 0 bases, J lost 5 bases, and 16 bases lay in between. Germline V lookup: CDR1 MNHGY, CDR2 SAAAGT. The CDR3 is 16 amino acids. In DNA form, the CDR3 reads TGTGCCAGCAGTTACTCGATAGGCGGTGCCGGGACTGAAGCTTTCTTT. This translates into CASSYSIGGAGTEAFF.

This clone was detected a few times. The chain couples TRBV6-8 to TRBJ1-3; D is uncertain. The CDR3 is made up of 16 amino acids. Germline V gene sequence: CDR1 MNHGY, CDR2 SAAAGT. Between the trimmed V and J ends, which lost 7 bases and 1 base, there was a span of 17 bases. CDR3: CASTNPGGRSGNTIYF. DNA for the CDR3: TGTGCCAGCACCAACCCCGGCGGGAGATCTGGAAACACCATATATTTT.

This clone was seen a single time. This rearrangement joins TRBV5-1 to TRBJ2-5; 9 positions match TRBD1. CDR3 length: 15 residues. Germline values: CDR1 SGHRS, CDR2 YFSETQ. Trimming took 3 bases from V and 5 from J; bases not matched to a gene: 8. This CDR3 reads CASSSRDRVGETQYF. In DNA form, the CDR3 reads TGCGCCAGCAGCTCCCGGGACAGGGTAGGGGAGACCCAGTACTTC.

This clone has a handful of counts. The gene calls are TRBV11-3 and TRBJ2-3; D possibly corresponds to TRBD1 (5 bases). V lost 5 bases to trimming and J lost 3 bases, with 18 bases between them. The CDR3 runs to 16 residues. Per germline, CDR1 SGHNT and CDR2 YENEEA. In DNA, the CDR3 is TGTGCCAGCAGCCGTGACAGTACCCCTCGTACAGATACGCAGTATTTT. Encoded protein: CASSRDSTPRTDTQYF.

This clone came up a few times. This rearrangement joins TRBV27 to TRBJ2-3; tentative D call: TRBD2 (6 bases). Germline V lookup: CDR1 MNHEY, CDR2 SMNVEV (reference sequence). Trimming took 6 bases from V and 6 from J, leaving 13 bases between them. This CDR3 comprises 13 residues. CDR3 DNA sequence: TGTGCCAGCAGCGACCGTGGGGGGGATACGCAGTATTTT. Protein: CASSDRGGDTQYF.

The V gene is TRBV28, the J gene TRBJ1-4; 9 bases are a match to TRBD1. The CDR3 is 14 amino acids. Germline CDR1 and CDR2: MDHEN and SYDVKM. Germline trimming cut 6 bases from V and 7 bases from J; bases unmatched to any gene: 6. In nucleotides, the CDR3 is TGTGCCAGCAGCACGGACAGGGGAAGTGAAAAACTGTTTTTT. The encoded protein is CASSTDRGSEKLFF. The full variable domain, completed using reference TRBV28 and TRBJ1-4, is DVKVTQSSRYLVKRTGEKVFLECVQDMDHENMFWYRQDPGLGLRLIYFSYDVKMKEKGDIPEGYSVSREKKERFSLILESASTNQTSMYLCASSTDRGSEKLFFGSGTQLSVL.

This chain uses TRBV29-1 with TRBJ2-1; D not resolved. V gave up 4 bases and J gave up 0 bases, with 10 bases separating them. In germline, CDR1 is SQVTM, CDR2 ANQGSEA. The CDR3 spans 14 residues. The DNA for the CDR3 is TGCAGCGTTGTAGCTGGGAACTCCTACAATGAGCAGTTCTTC. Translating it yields CSVVAGNSYNEQFF.

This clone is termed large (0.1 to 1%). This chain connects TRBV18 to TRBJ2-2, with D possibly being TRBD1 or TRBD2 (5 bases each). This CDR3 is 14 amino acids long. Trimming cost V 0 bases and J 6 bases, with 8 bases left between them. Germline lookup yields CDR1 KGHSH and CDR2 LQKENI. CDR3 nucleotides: TGTGCCAGCTCACCACCAAGGGACGCCGGGGAGCTGTTTTTT. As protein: CASSPPRDAGELFF.

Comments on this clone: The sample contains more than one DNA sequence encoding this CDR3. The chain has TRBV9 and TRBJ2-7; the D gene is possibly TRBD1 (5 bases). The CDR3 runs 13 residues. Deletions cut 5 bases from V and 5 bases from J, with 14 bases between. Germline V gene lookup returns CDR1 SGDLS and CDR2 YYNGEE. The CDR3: CASSEQGFNEQYF. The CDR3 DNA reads TGTGCCAGCAGTGAGCAGGGCTTTAACGAGCAGTACTTC.

CDR3 loop: CASGLLVGGSLVEQFF. CDR3 bases: TGTGCTAGTGGTTTGCTGGTTGGCGGGAGCCTCGTTGAGCAGTTCTTC. The gene calls are TRBV12-5 and TRBJ2-1; 7 positions agree with TRBD2. Germline loops: CDR1 LGHNT, CDR2 FRNRAP. Trimming cost V 2 bases and J 9 bases; bases outside gene matches: 13. CDR3 length equals 16 residues.

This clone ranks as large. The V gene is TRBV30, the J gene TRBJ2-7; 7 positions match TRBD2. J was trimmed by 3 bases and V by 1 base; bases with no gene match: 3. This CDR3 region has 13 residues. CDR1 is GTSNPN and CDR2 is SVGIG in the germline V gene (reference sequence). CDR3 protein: CAWSETSDYEQYF. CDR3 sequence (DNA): TGTGCCTGGAGTGAAACTAGCGACTACGAGCAGTACTTC.